This TCR beta chain emerged from a study of blood T cell repertoires in COVID-19. As for the study in general: PBMCs, B-cell-depleted T cells, or T cells were the source of the cDNA or gDNA that made up the material.

Original methodology: Scientists estimated how many nucleated cells there were by amplifying reference gene primers. Libraries were prepared by immunoSEQ multiplex PCR; TCRdb keeps only in-frame clonotypes and omits some of them. V and J calls and clone size are copied from that table; D and trimming were computed from the DNA. The sample records around 170,000 clones, less than 90% being singletons. This clone was seen once. The TCR sequence derives from a man younger than 30 with active or convalescent COVID-19. The sequenced material came from peripheral blood.

The CDR3 region has the DNA TGTGCCAGCAGCCCCCCGGGACAGGGCCACTATGGCTACACCTTC. Protein: CASSPPGQGHYGYTF. This chain joins TRBV5-8 and TRBJ1-2; 9 bases align to TRBD1. The CDR3 has 15 amino acids. Germline trimming cut 4 bases from V and 3 bases from J; bases unmatched to any gene: 7. Per the germline V gene, CDR1 is SGHTS and CDR2 is YDEGEE.